The rows below give T cell receptor beta chains drawn from one sample of a study of cytomegalovirus exposure and HLA in healthy donors. Profiling relied on immunoSEQ multiplex PCR, and the TCRdb table lists in-frame clones only, not all of them. Altogether hundreds of thousands of clones are present, over 80% being singletons, with the ten largest covering around 6%. The material sequenced was PBMCs. These receptors came from a man between 40 and 49 years old in good health and CMV-seropositive. Both conserved end residues are part of each CDR3. Fields, in order: clone size, D gene, V gene, J gene, CDR3 protein, CDR3 DNA. D genes are given only for firm matches. The listing skips clone size in some rows; elsewhere it reads once, few, many or a size class.

few,TRBD1,TRBV30,TRBJ2-6,CAWRGQGSGANVLTF,TGTGCCTGGCGAGGACAGGGCTCTGGGGCCAACGTCCTGACTTTC
-,-,TRBV6-5,TRBJ1-2,CASRSTGFDYGYTF,TGTGCCAGCAGGTCGACGGGTTTCGACTATGGCTACACCTTC
-,TRBD2,TRBV2,TRBJ2-3,CASSEPGLAVQDTQYF,TGTGCCAGCAGTGAACCGGGACTAGCGGTCCAAGATACGCAGTATTTT
-,-,TRBV29-1,TRBJ2-2,CSVLNTGELFF,TGCAGCGTTCTGAACACCGGGGAGCTGTTTTTT
-,-,TRBV5-1,TRBJ2-7,CASSLDPHRDLSYEQYF,TGCGCCAGCAGCTTGGACCCTCACAGGGATTTATCCTACGAGCAGTACTTC
-,-,TRBV6-5,TRBJ2-1,CASSYRDRLYNEQFF,TGTGCCAGCAGTTATCGCGACAGACTTTACAATGAGCAGTTCTTC
-,-,TRBV6-5,TRBJ2-5,CASSFRKKETQYF,TGTGCCAGCAGTTTCAGAAAAAAAGAGACCCAGTACTTC
-,TRBD1,TRBV29-1,TRBJ2-7,CSVAGTGTYEQYF,TGCAGCGTGGCCGGGACAGGGACCTACGAGCAGTACTTC
-,TRBD2,TRBV25-1,TRBJ2-4,CASSATSGKNIQYF,TGTGCCAGCAGTGCTACTAGCGGGAAGAACATTCAGTACTTC
-,-,TRBV6-1,TRBJ2-7,CASSYLLAGYEQYF,TGTGCCAGCTCCTACCTCTTAGCCGGCTACGAGCAGTACTTC
-,-,TRBV5-6,TRBJ2-1,CASSLDIGEVGNEQFF,TGTGCCAGCAGCTTGGATATAGGGGAGGTCGGCAATGAGCAGTTCTTC
-,TRBD1,TRBV7-9,TRBJ1-1,CASSSDRPRSLATEAFF,TGTGCCAGCAGCTCGGACAGGCCACGGAGTTTGGCCACTGAAGCTTTCTTT
-,-,TRBV6-1,TRBJ1-1,CASSDPTDLMNTEAFF,TGTGCCAGCAGTGACCCGACAGATCTCATGAACACTGAAGCTTTCTTT
-,TRBD2,TRBV5-6,TRBJ2-2,CASSLIREGPGELFF,TGTGCCAGCAGCTTAATTAGGGAGGGCCCCGGGGAGCTGTTTTTT
once,-,TRBV27,TRBJ2-1,CASSLFVLPLYNEQFF,TGTGCCAGCAGTTTATTTGTACTACCCTTATACAATGAGCAGTTCTTC
-,-,TRBV12-5,TRBJ2-4,CASGRDPKNIQYF,TGTGCTAGTGGGCGGGACCCCAAAAACATTCAGTACTTC
-,-,TRBV6-4,TRBJ1-2,CASSDGQGMGYTF,TGTGCCAGCAGTGACGGGCAGGGAATGGGCTACACCTTC
-,-,TRBV18,TRBJ1-2,CASSLRTGEYGYTF,TGTGCCAGCTCCCTCCGGACGGGAGAGTATGGCTACACCTTC
few,-,TRBV7-3,TRBJ2-6,CASSFTRGSGANVLTF,TGTGCCAGCAGCTTTACCAGGGGTTCTGGGGCCAACGTCCTGACTTTC
-,-,TRBV6-6,TRBJ2-3,CASSYSGSTDTQYF,TGTGCCAGCAGTTACTCGGGCAGCACAGATACGCAGTATTTT
once,TRBD2,TRBV5-6,TRBJ2-2,CASSLLADPTGELFF,TGTGCCAGCAGCTTACTAGCGGACCCGACCGGGGAGCTGTTTTTT